Detailed here is one T cell receptor (beta chain). Its antigen remains unknown. This sample is drawn from a study of Ad26.COV2.S vaccination and SARS-CoV-2 variants. Broader study findings: Substantial breadth in spike-specific CD8+ and CD4+ T cell responses was reportedly seen after vaccination. Participants in the vaccine arm had higher spike-specific TCR breadth; placebo recipients had lower.

CDR3 length: 11 amino acids. The ends were cut back, 6 bases at V and 1 base at J, with 3 bases in the middle. Per the germline V gene, CDR1 is KGHSH and CDR2 is LQKENI. Sequenced by immunoSEQ multiplex PCR; TCRdb stores in-frame clones only, minus some. The data contain roughly 150,000 clones, approximately 90% of them singletons. This chain joins TRBV18 and TRBJ2-5, with D unresolved. The sequence was collected from a human donor who had recovered from COVID-19. The input for sequencing was peripheral blood, taken after recovery from COVID-19. The CDR3 coding sequence is TGTGCCAGCTCCCGCCAAGAGACCCAGTACTTC. It specifies CASSRQETQYF. The whole variable domain, remainder taken from reference TRBV18 and TRBJ2-5, is NAGVMQNPRHLVRRRGQEARLRCSPMKGHSHVYWYRQLPEEGLKFMVYLQKENIIDESGMPKERFSAEFPKEGPSILRIQQVVRGDSAAYFCASSRQETQYFGPGTRLLVL.